These T cell receptor beta chains were read from a single sample in a study of blood T cells in healthy people across ages. TCRdb redid the calling of the 5' RACE reads with MiXCR, one entry per CDR3 protein. The table records 1,500,000 or so distinct CDR3 sequences, 35% to 45% of them present only once. Sequencing was performed on blood. The source of these receptors is a woman in her late teens or twenties in good health. Both conserved end residues are part of each CDR3. D genes are given only for firm matches.

V gene: TRBV6-5
D gene: TRBD1
CDR3 protein: CASSYFRTGGNYGYTF

V gene: TRBV7-2
D gene: .
CDR3 protein: CASSPRQRREQFF

V gene: TRBV21-1
D gene: .
CDR3 protein: CASNERLAEINEQFF

V gene: TRBV12-3/TRBV12-4
D gene: .
CDR3 protein: CASGAQGTDSPLHF

V gene: TRBV27
D gene: .
CDR3 protein: CASSPSAVNYGYTF

V gene: TRBV12-5
D gene: .
CDR3 protein: CASGFQGGGKELGNEQFF

V gene: TRBV25-1
D gene: .
CDR3 protein: CASSPRTGNSTDTQYF

V gene: TRBV27
D gene: TRBD2
CDR3 protein: CASTLIAGVENEQFF

V gene: TRBV15
D gene: .
CDR3 protein: CATRRSRSSYNSPLHF

V gene: TRBV6-2/TRBV6-3
D gene: TRBD1
CDR3 protein: CASIGQGSWQPQHF

V gene: TRBV6-5
D gene: TRBD1
CDR3 protein: CASRPPGQSGNTIYF

V gene: TRBV7-9
D gene: .
CDR3 protein: CASSWYGQLNEKLFF

V gene: TRBV12-3/TRBV12-4
D gene: .
CDR3 protein: CASSSTTEAFF

V gene: TRBV6-2/TRBV6-3
D gene: TRBD1
CDR3 protein: CASRDRDGYGYTF

V gene: TRBV6-1
D gene: TRBD2
CDR3 protein: CASSEWGEGRNEQFF

V gene: TRBV14
D gene: .
CDR3 protein: CASSQDGKGFYEQYF

V gene: TRBV20-1
D gene: .
CDR3 protein: CSATRRAYEQYF

V gene: TRBV12-5
D gene: .
CDR3 protein: CASGSPREGLYEQYF

V gene: TRBV2
D gene: .
CDR3 protein: CTSSSYRFYGYTF

V gene: TRBV6-5
D gene: .
CDR3 protein: CASSARGSSYNEQFF

V gene: TRBV20-1
D gene: .
CDR3 protein: CSARDYNEGGTEAFF

V gene: TRBV6-6
D gene: .
CDR3 protein: CASSYDLRTRYNQPQHF

V gene: TRBV6-2/TRBV6-3
D gene: TRBD2
CDR3 protein: CASSSPTSGGAYNEQFF

V gene: TRBV29-1
D gene: .
CDR3 protein: CSVGSGLSETQYF

V gene: TRBV12-3/TRBV12-4
D gene: .
CDR3 protein: CASSLVATEAFF

V gene: TRBV6-5
D gene: .
CDR3 protein: CASSRAGYGHTF

V gene: TRBV10-3
D gene: TRBD2
CDR3 protein: CAISGWSSGEGKDTQYF

V gene: TRBV20-1
D gene: .
CDR3 protein: CSTRAQRGGISRDEQFF

V gene: TRBV7-2
D gene: TRBD1
CDR3 protein: CASSLLVGGLVGEAFF

V gene: TRBV7-8
D gene: TRBD2
CDR3 protein: CASSFAGTSGATQYF

V gene: TRBV12-3/TRBV12-4
D gene: .
CDR3 protein: CASSSTPGFSTDTQYF

V gene: TRBV7-9
D gene: .
CDR3 protein: CASSVGSHSGNTIYF

V gene: TRBV11-3
D gene: .
CDR3 protein: CASSLGHPRDNEQFF

V gene: TRBV9
D gene: .
CDR3 protein: CASSDDGLGGYTF

V gene: TRBV27
D gene: TRBD2
CDR3 protein: CASSLWGLAGESGNEQFF

V gene: TRBV7-9
D gene: .
CDR3 protein: CASSLWLSGTYSGNTIYF

V gene: TRBV5-5
D gene: .
CDR3 protein: CASSGLQVLGTDTQYF

V gene: TRBV3-1
D gene: .
CDR3 protein: CASSQWPDTYEQYF

V gene: TRBV20-1
D gene: .
CDR3 protein: CSGRGSYEQYF

V gene: TRBV7-9
D gene: .
CDR3 protein: CASRNRNLTVSGGYTF